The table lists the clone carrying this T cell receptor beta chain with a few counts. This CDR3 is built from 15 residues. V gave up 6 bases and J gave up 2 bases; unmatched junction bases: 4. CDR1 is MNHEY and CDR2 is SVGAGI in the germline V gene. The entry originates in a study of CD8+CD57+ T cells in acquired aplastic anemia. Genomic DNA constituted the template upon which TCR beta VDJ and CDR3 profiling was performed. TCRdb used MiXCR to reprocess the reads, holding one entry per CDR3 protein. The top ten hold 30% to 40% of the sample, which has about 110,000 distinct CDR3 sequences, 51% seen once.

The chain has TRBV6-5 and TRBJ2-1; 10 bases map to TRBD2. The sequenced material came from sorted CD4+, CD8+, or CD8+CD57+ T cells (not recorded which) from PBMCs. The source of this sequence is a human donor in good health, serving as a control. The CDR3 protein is CASSSSGGAYNEQFF. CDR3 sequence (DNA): TGTGCCAGCAGCTCAAGCGGGGGGGCCTACAATGAGCAGTTCTTC.